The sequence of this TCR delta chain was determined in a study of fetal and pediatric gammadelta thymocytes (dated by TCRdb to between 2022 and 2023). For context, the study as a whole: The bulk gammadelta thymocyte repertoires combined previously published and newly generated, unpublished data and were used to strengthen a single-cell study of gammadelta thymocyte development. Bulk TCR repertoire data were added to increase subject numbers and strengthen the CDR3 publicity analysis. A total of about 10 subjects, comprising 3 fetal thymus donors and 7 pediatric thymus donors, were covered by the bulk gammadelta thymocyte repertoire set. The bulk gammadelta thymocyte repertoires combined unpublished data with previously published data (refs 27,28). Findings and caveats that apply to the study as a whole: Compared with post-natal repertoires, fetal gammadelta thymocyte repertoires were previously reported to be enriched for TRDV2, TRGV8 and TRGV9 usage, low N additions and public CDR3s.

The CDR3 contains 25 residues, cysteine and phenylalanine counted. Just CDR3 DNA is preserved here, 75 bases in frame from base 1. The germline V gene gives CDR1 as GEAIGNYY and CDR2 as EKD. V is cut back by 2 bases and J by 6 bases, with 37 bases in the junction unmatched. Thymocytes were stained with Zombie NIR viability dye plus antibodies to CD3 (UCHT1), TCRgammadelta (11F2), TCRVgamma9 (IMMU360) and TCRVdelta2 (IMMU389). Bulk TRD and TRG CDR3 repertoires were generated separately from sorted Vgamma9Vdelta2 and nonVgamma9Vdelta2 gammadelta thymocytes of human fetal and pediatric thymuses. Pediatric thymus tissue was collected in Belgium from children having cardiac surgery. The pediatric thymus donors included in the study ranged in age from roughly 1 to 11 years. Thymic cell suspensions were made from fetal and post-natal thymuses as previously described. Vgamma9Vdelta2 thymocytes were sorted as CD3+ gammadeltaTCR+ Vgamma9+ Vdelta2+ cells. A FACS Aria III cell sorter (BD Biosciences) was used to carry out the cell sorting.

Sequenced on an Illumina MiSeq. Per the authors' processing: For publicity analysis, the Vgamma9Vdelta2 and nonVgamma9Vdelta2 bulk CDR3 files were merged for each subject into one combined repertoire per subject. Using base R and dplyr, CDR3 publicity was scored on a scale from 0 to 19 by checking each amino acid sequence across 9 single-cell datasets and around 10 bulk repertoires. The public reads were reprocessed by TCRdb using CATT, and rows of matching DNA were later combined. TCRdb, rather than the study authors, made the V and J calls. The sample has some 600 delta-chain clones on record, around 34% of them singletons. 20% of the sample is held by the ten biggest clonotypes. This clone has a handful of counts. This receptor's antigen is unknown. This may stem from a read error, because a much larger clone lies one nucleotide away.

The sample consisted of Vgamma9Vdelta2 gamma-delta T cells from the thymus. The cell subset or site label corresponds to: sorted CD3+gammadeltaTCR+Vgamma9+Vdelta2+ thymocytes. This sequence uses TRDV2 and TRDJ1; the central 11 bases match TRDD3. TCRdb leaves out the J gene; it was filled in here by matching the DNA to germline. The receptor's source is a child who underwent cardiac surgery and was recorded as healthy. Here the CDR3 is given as CACDSPFLKIWGIPGEPEEAHKLIF. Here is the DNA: TGTGCCTGTGACAGCCCATTCCTGAAAATCTGGGGGATACCGGGTGAACCCGAGGAGGCGCATAAACTCATCTTT.